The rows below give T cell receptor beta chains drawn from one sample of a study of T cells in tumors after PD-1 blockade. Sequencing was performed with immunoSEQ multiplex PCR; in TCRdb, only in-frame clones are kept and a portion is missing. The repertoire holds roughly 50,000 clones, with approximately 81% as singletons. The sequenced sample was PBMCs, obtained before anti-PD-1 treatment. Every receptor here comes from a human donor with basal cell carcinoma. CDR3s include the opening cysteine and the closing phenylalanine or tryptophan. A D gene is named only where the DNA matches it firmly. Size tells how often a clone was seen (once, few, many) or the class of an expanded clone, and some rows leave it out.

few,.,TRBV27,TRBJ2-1,CASSLGTSYNEQFF,TGTGCCAGCAGTTTGGGGACATCCTACAATGAGCAGTTCTTC
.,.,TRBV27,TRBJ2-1,CASGTSHYNEQFF,TGTGCCAGCGGTACTAGCCACTACAATGAGCAGTTCTTC
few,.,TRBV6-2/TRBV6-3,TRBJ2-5,CASSYREETQYF,TGTGCCAGCAGTTACAGGGAAGAGACCCAGTACTTC
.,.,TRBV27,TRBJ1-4,CASSDGLNEKLFF,TGTGCCAGCAGTGACGGACTTAATGAAAAACTGTTTTTT
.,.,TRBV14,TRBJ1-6,CASSNRGNTGNSPLHF,TGTGCCAGCAGCAACCGGGGAAATACAGGAAATTCACCCCTCCACTTT
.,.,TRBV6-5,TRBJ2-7,CASSYGGDRRVQYF,TGTGCCAGCAGTTACGGGGGAGACCGGCGGGTGCAGTACTTC
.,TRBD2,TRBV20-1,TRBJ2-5,CSASGGGATQYF,TGCAGTGCTAGTGGCGGGGGGGCGACCCAGTACTTC
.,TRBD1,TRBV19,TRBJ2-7,CASSSGQDYEQYF,TGTGCCAGTAGTTCCGGACAGGACTACGAGCAGTACTTC
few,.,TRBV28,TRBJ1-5,CASKSLETGSNQPQHF,TGTGCCAGCAAGAGCTTAGAAACAGGGAGCAATCAGCCCCAGCATTTT
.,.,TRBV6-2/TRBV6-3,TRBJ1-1,CASSWEGPGTEAFF,TGTGCCAGCAGTTGGGAAGGGCCGGGGACTGAAGCTTTCTTT
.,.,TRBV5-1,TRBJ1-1,CASSLAADSTEAFF,TGCGCCAGCAGTCTTGCGGCCGACAGCACTGAAGCTTTCTTT
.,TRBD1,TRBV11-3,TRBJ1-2,CASSLTRQTGYDSIYGYTF,TGTGCCAGCAGCTTAACACGGCAGACAGGGTACGACTCTATCTATGGCTACACCTTC
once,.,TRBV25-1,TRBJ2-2,CASTVLNTGELFF,TGTGCCAGCACGGTTCTTAACACCGGGGAGCTGTTTTTT
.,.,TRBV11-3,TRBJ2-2,CASSSRDYTGELFF,TGTGCCAGCAGCTCCCGGGACTACACCGGGGAGCTGTTTTTT
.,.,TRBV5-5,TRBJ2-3,CASSLGSTDTQYF,TGTGCCAGCAGCTTGGGGAGCACAGATACGCAGTATTTT
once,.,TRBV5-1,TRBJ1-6,CASSPSGGPSSPLHF,TGCGCCAGCAGCCCGTCGGGCGGACCAAGTTCACCCCTCCACTTT
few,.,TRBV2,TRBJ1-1,CASSERGGPNEAFF,TGTGCCAGCAGTGAACGTGGGGGCCCAAATGAAGCTTTCTTT
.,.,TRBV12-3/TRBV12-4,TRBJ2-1,CASSLGGVAFF,TGTGCCAGCAGTTTAGGAGGAGTTGCGTTCTTC
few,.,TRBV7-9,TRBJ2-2,CASSLFSGAGELFF,TGTGCCAGCAGCTTATTTTCGGGGGCCGGGGAGCTGTTTTTT
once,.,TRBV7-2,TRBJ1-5,CASSLRGAGEPQHF,TGTGCCAGCAGCTTACGAGGGGCAGGGGAGCCCCAGCATTTT
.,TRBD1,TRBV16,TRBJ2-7,CASSQIGTESYEQYF,TGTGCCAGCAGTCAGATCGGGACAGAGTCCTACGAGCAGTACTTC
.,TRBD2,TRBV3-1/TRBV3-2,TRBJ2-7,CASSQGRGVEQYF,TGTGCCAGCAGCCAAGGCCGGGGGGTCGAGCAGTACTTC
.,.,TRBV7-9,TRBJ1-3,CASSLADSGNTIYF,TGTGCCAGCAGCTTGGCGGACTCTGGAAACACCATATATTTT
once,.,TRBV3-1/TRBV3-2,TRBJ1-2,CASSQGYTFEGYTF,TGTGCCAGCAGCCAGGGTTATACGTTCGAGGGCTACACCTTC
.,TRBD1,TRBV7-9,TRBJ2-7,CASSLSPNRDSSYEQYF,TGTGCCAGCAGCTTATCGCCCAACAGGGACAGCTCCTACGAGCAGTACTTC
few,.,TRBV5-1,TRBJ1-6,CASSLTSRQLNSPLHF,TGCGCCAGCAGCTTGACATCGCGACAGCTAAATTCACCCCTCCACTTT
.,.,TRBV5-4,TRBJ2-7,CASSFDRTYEQYF,TGTGCCAGCAGCTTCGACAGAACCTACGAGCAGTACTTC
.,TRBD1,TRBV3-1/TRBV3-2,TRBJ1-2,CASSHQPDRVGGYTF,TGTGCCAGCAGCCATCAACCTGACAGGGTGGGAGGCTACACCTTC
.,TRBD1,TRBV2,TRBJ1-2,CASSEGRTGQNYGYTF,TGTGCCAGCAGTGAAGGACGGACAGGTCAGAACTATGGCTACACCTTC